This T cell receptor beta chain was identified during a study of memory B cells and T cells in multiple sclerosis. Study-wide results and limits: Clone-set sizes differed between compartments, so shared clonotype counts needed normalization.

CFSE-dim autoproliferating and CFSE-high non-proliferating T cells from unstimulated culture were sequenced separately. Pooled replicate wells came from around 50 million CFSE-labeled PBMCs cultured approximately 7 days without stimulus. Without exogenous stimuli, 0.4 to 0.6 uM CFSE-labeled PBMCs were cultured serum-free. The germline V gene has CDR1 KGHSH and CDR2 LQKENI. The CDR3 runs to 14 residues. Between the trimmed V and J ends, which lost 3 bases and 2 bases, there was a span of 11 bases. As regards this clone: Its antigen is not identified.

The table came from immunoSEQ multiplex PCR; TCRdb's copy has only in-frame clones and leaves some out. The table has under 50,000 clones, roughly 82% seen once. The TCR comes from a human donor with multiple sclerosis. Material for sequencing was PBMCs from blood kept in culture. The genes are TRBV18 and TRBJ2-7; D unclear. This chain's CDR3 is CASSPDRQPYEQYF. The CDR3 DNA is TGTGCCAGCTCACCGGACCGTCAGCCCTACGAGCAGTACTTC.